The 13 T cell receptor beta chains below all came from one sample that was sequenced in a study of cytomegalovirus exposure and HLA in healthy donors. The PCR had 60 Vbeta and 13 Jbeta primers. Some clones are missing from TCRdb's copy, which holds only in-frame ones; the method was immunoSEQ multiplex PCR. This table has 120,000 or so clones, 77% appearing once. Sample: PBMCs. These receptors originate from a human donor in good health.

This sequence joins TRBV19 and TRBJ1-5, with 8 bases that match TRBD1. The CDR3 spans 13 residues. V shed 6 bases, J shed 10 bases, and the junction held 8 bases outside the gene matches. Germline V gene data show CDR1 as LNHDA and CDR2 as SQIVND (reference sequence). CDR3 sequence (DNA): TGTGCCAGTAGAGGACAGGGTTTGGAACCCCAGCATTTT. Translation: CASRGQGLEPQHF. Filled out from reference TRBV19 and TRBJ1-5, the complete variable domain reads DGGITQSPKYLFRKEGQNVTLSCEQNLNHDAMYWYRQDPGQGLRLIYYSQIVNDFQKGDIAEGYSVSREKKESFPLTVTSAQKNPTAFYLCASRGQGLEPQHFGDGTRLSIL.

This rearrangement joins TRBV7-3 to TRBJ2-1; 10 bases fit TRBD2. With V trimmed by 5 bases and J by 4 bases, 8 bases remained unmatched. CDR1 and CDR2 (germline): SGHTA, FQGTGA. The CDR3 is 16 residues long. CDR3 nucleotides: TGTGCCAGCAGCCCCGCCCGGACTAGCGGTTACAATGAGCAGTTCTTC. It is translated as CASSPARTSGYNEQFF.

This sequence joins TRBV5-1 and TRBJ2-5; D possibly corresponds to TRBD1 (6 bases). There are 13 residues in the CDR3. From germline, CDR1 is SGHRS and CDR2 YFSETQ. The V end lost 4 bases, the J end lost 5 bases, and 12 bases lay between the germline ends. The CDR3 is CASSHRVGETQYF. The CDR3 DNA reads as TGCGCCAGCAGCCACAGGGTTGGGGAGACCCAGTACTTC.

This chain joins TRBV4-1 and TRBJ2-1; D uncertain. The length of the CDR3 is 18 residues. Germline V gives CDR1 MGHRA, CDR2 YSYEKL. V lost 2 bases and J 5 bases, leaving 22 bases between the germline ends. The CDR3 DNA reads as TGCGCCAGCAGCCAACAGTCGACTCCCCCGGCAAAAGACAATGAGCAGTTCTTC. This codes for CASSQQSTPPAKDNEQFF.

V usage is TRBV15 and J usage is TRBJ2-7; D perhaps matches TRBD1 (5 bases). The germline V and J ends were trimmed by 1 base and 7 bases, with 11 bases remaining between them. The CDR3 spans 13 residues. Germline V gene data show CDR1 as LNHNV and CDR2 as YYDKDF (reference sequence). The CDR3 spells CATSRGAGPEQYF. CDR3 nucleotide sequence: TGTGCCACCAGCAGAGGGGCAGGGCCAGAGCAGTACTTC. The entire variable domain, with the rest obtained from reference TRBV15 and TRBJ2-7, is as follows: DAMVIQNPRYQVTQFGKPVTLSCSQTLNHNVMYWYQQKSSQAPKLLFHYYDKDFNNEADTPDNFQSRRPNTSFCFLDIRSPGLGDTAMYLCATSRGAGPEQYFGPGTRLTVT.

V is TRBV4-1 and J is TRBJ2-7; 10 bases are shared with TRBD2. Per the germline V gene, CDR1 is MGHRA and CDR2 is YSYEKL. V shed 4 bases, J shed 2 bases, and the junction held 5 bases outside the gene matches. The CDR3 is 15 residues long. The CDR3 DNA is TGCGCCAGCAGCCTGAGCGGGAGGGTCACCTACGAGCAGTACTTC. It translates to CASSLSGRVTYEQYF.

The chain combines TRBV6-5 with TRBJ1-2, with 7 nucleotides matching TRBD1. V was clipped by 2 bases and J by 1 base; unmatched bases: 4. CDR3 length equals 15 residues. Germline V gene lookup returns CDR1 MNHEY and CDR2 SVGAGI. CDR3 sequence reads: CASSYATGFNYGYTF. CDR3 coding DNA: TGTGCCAGCAGTTACGCGACAGGGTTTAACTATGGCTACACCTTC.

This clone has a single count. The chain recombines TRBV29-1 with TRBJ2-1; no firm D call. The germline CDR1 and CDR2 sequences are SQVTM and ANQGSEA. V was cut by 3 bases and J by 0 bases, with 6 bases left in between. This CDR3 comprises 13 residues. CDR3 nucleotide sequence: TGCAGCGTTGATCCGTCCTCCTACAATGAGCAGTTCTTC. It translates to CSVDPSSYNEQFF.

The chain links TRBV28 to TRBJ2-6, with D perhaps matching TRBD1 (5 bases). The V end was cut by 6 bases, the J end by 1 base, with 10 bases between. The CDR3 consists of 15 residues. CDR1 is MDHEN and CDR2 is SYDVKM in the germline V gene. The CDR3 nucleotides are TGTGCCAGCAGAAGGGCAGGGTCTGGGGCCAACGTCCTGACTTTC. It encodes CASRRAGSGANVLTF.

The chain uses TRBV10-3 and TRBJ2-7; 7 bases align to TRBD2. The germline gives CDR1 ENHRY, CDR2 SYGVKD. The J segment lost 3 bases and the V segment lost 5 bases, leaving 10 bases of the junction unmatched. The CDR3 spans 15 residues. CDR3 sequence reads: CAISSTAGLNYEQYF. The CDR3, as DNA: TGTGCCATCAGTTCTACGGCGGGACTAAACTACGAGCAGTACTTC.

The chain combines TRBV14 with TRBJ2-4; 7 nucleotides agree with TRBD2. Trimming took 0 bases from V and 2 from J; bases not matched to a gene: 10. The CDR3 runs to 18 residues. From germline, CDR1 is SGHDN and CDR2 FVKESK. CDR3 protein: CASSQDSGGVGTKNIQYF. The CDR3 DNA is TGTGCCAGCAGCCAAGATTCGGGGGGTGTTGGAACCAAAAACATTCAGTACTTC. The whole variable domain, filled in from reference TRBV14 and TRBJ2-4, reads EAGVTQFPSHSVIEKGQTVTLRCDPISGHDNLYWYRRVMGKEIKFLLHFVKESKQDESGMPNNRFLAERTGGTYSTLKVQPAELEDSGVYFCASSQDSGGVGTKNIQYFGAGTRLSVL.

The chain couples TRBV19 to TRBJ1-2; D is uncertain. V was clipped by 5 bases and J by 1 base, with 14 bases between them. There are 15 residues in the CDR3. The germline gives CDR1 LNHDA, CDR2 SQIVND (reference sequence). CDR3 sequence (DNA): TGTGCCAGTAGTTACCACCCTCCAGGTAACTATGGCTACACCTTC. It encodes CASSYHPPGNYGYTF.

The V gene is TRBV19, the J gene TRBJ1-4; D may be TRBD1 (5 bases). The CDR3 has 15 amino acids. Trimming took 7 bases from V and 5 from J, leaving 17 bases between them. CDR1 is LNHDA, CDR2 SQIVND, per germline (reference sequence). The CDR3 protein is CASNLGAGRNEKLFF. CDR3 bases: TGTGCCAGTAACCTGGGCGCAGGGAGGAATGAAAAACTGTTTTTT.